What follows are 18 T cell receptor beta chains derived from one specimen sequenced in a study of blood T cell repertoires in COVID-19. Generated by immunoSEQ multiplex PCR, the TCRdb table keeps only in-frame clones and is missing some. The table has roughly 300,000 clones, more than 75% seen once. The source material was PBMCs or T cells enriched from blood (not recorded which). The receptors stem from a woman aged 25-40 years who had recovered from COVID-19.

The chain uses TRBV6-2 or TRBV6-3 and TRBJ2-7, with a possible D match to TRBD1 (6 bases). V shed 4 bases and J shed 2 bases, with 18 bases lying between them. The CDR3 length is 16 residues. CDR1 and CDR2 from the germline V gene are MNHEY and SVGEGT. The CDR3 loop reads CASSSMLGRGTYEQYF. The CDR3 bases are TGTGCCAGCAGTTCAATGCTAGGAAGGGGGACCTACGAGCAGTACTTC.

This chain joins TRBV28 and TRBJ1-4; a possible D gene is TRBD1 (6 bases). This CDR3 comprises 15 residues. Looked up from germline, CDR1 is MDHEN and CDR2 is SYDVKM. Trimming removed 8 bases from V and 2 bases from J, with 15 bases in between. CDR3 protein: CASARGGWTNEKLFF. The DNA of the CDR3 is TGTGCCAGCGCGCGGGGGGGCTGGACTAATGAAAAACTGTTTTTT.

This clone was seen once. This chain's CDR3 is CASRNTTGGLHQPQHF. For the CDR3, the DNA is TGTGCCAGCCGCAACACGACAGGGGGCCTTCATCAGCCCCAGCATTTT. The genes are TRBV27 and TRBJ1-5; TRBD1 agrees at 10 bases. The CDR3 is made up of 16 amino acids. J gave up 5 bases and V 8 bases, and 12 bases lay outside the gene matches. CDR1 and CDR2 from the germline V gene are MNHEY and SMNVEV (reference sequence).

Comment on this clone: This same CDR3 is encoded by further DNA sequences in the sample. This chain joins TRBV10-3 and TRBJ2-5, with a possible D match to TRBD1 (5 bases). This CDR3 has 14 residues. Trimming removed 2 bases from V and 1 base from J, with 8 bases in between. CDR1 and CDR2 (germline): ENHRY, SYGVKD. Here the CDR3 reads CAISEGGAQETQYF. The CDR3 DNA follows: TGTGCCATCAGTGAGGGTGGGGCCCAAGAGACCCAGTACTTC.

The gene calls are TRBV7-9 and TRBJ1-1; unclear D gene. V dropped 7 bases and J dropped 1 base, with 10 bases sitting between them. Germline CDR1 reads SEHNR; CDR2 reads FQNEAQ (reference sequence). The CDR3 has 13 residues. The CDR3 bases are TGTGCCAGCACCACACAGCAGAACACTGAAGCTTTCTTT. Translation: CASTTQQNTEAFF.

This clone is a singleton in its sample. The sample carries other DNA sequences with the same CDR3. The chain links TRBV5-1 to TRBJ1-1, with TRBD1 identical over 7 bases. V gave up 1 base and J gave up 4 bases; unmatched junction bases: 1. The CDR3 covers 13 residues. CDR1 is SGHRS, CDR2 YFSETQ, per germline. Here the CDR3 DNA reads TGCGCCAGCAGCTTGACAGGGGCCACTGAAGCTTTCTTT. This translates into CASSLTGATEAFF.

V and J are TRBV7-9 and TRBJ1-4; 9 bases line up with TRBD1. The length of the CDR3 is 16 residues. Germline V gene lookup returns CDR1 SEHNR and CDR2 FQNEAQ (reference sequence). Losses at the gene ends were 4 bases for V and 0 bases for J; bases not matched to a gene: 3. The CDR3, as DNA: TGTGCCAGCAGCTCGGGACAGGGCACAACTAATGAAAAACTGTTTTTT. Translated: CASSSGQGTTNEKLFF.

This sequence joins TRBV2 and TRBJ1-5, with a weak D call TRBD1 (6 bases). This CDR3 is 14 amino acids long. CDR1 and CDR2 from the germline V gene are SNHLY and FYNNEI. The V gene lost 5 bases and the J gene lost 7 bases, with 15 bases spanning the gap. CDR3 nucleotide sequence: TGTGCCAGCAGTCAACAGGGTGAGAGACAGCCCCAGCATTTT. The encoded protein is CASSQQGERQPQHF.

The rearrangement joins TRBV20-1 to TRBJ2-5; D may be TRBD1 (5 bases). Between the trimmed V and J ends, which lost 3 bases and 5 bases, there was a span of 13 bases. The CDR3 runs to 13 residues. The germline V gene encodes CDR1 DFQATT and CDR2 SNEGSKA (reference sequence). CDR3 sequence: CSASRQTGETQYF. Written as DNA, the CDR3 is TGCAGTGCTAGTCGACAGACCGGGGAGACCCAGTACTTC.

This chain uses TRBV5-1 with TRBJ2-3; TRBD2 might be the D (5 bases). This CDR3 region has 15 residues. V lost 0 bases and J 2 bases, leaving 10 bases between the germline ends. The germline V gene encodes CDR1 SGHRS and CDR2 YFSETQ. The CDR3 DNA is TGCGCCAGCAGCTTGGAAGCTAGCCACACAGATACGCAGTATTTT. Its translation: CASSLEASHTDTQYF.

The chain employs TRBV7-9 and TRBJ2-7, with 11 bases that match TRBD1. CDR3 size: 17 residues. Germline values: CDR1 SEHNR, CDR2 FQNEAQ (reference sequence). V lost 4 bases and J lost 0; bases outside the gene matches: 8. CDR3 sequence reads: CASSSGQGALYSYEQYF. DNA of the CDR3: TGTGCCAGCAGCTCCGGACAGGGGGCCTTATACTCCTACGAGCAGTACTTC.

The chain combines TRBV9 with TRBJ1-4, with D unclear. In germline, CDR1 is SGDLS, CDR2 YYNGEE. V was pared by 2 bases and J by 8 bases, with 10 bases between. CDR3 length: 13 amino acids. The DNA of the CDR3 is TGTGCCAGCAGCGTTAGTCCAGGCGAAAAACTGTTTTTT. Amino acids: CASSVSPGEKLFF.

This chain uses TRBV28 with TRBJ1-2; D not resolved. Trimming removed 7 bases from V and 4 bases from J, with 13 bases in between. The CDR3 totals 13 residues. The germline CDR1 and CDR2 sequences are MDHEN and SYDVKM. The CDR3, as DNA: TGTGCCAGCATGAAGCCACCCTTCTATGGCTACACCTTC. Translated: CASMKPPFYGYTF.

CDR3 amino acids: CATTTDSPTNEKLFF. The CDR3 region has the DNA TGTGCCACGACTACGGACAGCCCAACTAATGAAAAACTGTTTTTT. V usage is TRBV6-5 and J usage is TRBJ1-4; perhaps TRBD1 as D (6 bases). Between the trimmed V and J ends, which lost 10 bases and 0 bases, there was a span of 15 bases. The CDR3 covers 15 residues. Looked up from germline, CDR1 is MNHEY and CDR2 is SVGAGI.

For this clone: Relative to the germline gene, one junction end is altered; a read error may explain this. The chain uses TRBV6-6 and TRBJ1-2, with D tentatively TRBD1 (6 bases). The CDR3 sequence is 10 residues long. Germline V gene lookup returns CDR1 MNHNY and CDR2 SVGAGI (reference sequence). CDR3 DNA sequence: TGTGCCAGCAACCACAGGGATACCCTCTTC. Encoded protein: CASNHRDTLF.

This CDR3 is CASSQFSQTLTDTQYF. The CDR3 region has the DNA TGTGCCAGCAGCCAATTTTCACAGACCCTCACAGATACGCAGTATTTT. This chain joins TRBV16 and TRBJ2-3; D is uncertain. This CDR3 comprises 16 residues. The germline V gene has CDR1 KGHSY and CDR2 FQNENV. V dropped 1 base and J dropped 2 bases, with 13 bases sitting between them.

The chain is built from TRBV7-9 and TRBJ2-1, with D tentatively TRBD2 (6 bases). In germline, CDR1 is SEHNR, CDR2 FQNEAQ (reference sequence). The CDR3 loop spans 14 amino acids. The germline V and J ends were trimmed by 5 bases and 8 bases, with 16 bases remaining between them. The CDR3 sequence is CASSLTASGDEQFF. In DNA form, the CDR3 reads TGTGCCAGCAGCCTTACGGCGTCGGGGGATGAGCAGTTCTTC.

This rearrangement joins TRBV4-3 to TRBJ1-4, with 11 bases matching TRBD1. V shed 4 bases, J shed 7 bases, and the junction held 2 bases outside the gene matches. Germline V lookup: CDR1 LGHNA, CDR2 YSLEER. The CDR3 has 14 amino acids. The CDR3, as DNA: TGCGCCAGCAGCCGGGACAGGGGGGCTGAAAAACTGTTTTTT. It encodes CASSRDRGAEKLFF.